The clone carrying this T cell receptor (beta chain) was observed a few times. These data originate in a study of early T cells in non-severe SARS-CoV-2 infection. Trimming took 3 bases from V and 1 from J; bases not matched to a gene: 11. The V gene's germline CDR1 is DFQATT and CDR2 SNEGSKA (reference sequence). The CDR3 has 17 amino acids. Unique molecular identifier tags were affixed to discrete cDNA molecules. MiXCR, applied by TCRdb to the 5' RACE reads, yields one record per CDR3 protein. The table records some 45,000 distinct CDR3 sequences, 4% of them present only once. The source of this sequence is an adult who was a healthcare worker with PCR-confirmed SARS-CoV-2 infection or an uninfected control (not recorded which). Material: whole blood. This chain connects TRBV20-1 to TRBJ1-2; the match to TRBD1 covers 10 bases. The DNA for the CDR3 is TGCAGTGCTAGGCCGGGGACAGGGGAAATGGATAACTATGGCTACACCTTC. Residues: CSARPGTGEMDNYGYTF.